The following is a TCR beta chain sequence with its context. The target antigen is unknown. Each TCR beta cDNA library carried unique molecular identifiers. A population of roughly 0.9 to 11 million T cells gave rise to 450,000 to 500,000 cDNA molecules. MiXCR was run by TCRdb on the PCR reads, yielding one entry per CDR3 protein. The sample holds fewer than 850,000 distinct CDR3 sequences, just over 45% seen once. The data stem from a study of post-analysis software for immune sequencing data. Study-wide results and limits: Those with multiple sclerosis, the patient group, showed significantly lower normalized Chao1 diversity than controls.

This receptor was identified in a girl under 18 with multiple sclerosis. Sequencing used blood.

The CDR3 bases are TGTGCCATCAGTGAAATTAGCGGAGAGTGGAATGAGCAGTTCTTC. Translation gives CAISEISGEWNEQFF. V usage is TRBV10-3 and J usage is TRBJ2-1; D might be TRBD2 (6 bases). The V gene's germline CDR1 is ENHRY and CDR2 SYGVKD. V lost 3 bases to trimming and J lost 7 bases, with 16 bases between them. The CDR3 has 15 amino acids.